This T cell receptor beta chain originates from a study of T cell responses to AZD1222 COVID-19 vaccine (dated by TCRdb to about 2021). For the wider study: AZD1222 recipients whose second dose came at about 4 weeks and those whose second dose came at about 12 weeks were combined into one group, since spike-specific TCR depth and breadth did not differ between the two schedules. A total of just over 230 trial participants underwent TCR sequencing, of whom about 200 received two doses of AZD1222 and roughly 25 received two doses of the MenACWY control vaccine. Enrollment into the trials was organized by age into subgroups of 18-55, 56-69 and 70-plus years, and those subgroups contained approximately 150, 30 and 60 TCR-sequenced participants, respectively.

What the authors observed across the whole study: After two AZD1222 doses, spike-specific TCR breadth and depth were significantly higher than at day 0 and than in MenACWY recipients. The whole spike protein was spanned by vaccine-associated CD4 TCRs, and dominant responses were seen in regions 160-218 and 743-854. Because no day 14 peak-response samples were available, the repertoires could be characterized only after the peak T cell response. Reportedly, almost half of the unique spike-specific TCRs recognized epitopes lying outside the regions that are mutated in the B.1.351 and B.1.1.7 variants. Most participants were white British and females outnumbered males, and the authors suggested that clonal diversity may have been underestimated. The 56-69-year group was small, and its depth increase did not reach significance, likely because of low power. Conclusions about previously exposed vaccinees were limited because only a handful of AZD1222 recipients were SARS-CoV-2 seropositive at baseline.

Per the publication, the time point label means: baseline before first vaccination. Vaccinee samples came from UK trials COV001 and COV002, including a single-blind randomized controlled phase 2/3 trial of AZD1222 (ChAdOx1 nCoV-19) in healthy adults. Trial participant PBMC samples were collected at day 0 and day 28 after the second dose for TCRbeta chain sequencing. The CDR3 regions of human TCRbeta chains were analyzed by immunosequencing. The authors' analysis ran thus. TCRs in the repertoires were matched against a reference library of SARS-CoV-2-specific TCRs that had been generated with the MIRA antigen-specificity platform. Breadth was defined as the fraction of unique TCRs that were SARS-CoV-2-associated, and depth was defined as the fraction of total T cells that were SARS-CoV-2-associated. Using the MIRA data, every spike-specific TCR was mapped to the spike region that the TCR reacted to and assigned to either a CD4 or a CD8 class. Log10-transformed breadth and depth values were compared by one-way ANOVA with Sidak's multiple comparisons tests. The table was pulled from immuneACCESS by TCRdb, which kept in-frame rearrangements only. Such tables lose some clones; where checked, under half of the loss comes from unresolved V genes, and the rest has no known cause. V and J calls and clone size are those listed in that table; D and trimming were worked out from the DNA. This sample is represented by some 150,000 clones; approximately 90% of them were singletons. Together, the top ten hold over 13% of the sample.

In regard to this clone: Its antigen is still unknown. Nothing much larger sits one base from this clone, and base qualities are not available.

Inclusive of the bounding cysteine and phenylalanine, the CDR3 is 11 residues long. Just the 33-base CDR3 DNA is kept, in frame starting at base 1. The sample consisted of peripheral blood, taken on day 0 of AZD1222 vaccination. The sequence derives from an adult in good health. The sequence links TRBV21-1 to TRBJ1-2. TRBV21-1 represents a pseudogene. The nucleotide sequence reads TGTGCCACCAGGTGGAGCAATGGCTACACCTTC. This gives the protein CATRWSNGYTF.